This T cell receptor (beta chain) was sequenced for a study of shared T cell receptors in the human thymus. Trimming shortened V by 3 bases and J by 4 bases, and 15 bases separated the two germline ends. Germline CDR1 is MDHEN and CDR2 is SYDVKM. This CDR3 spans 15 amino acids. Sequenced by immunoSEQ multiplex PCR; TCRdb stores in-frame clones only, minus some. The sample lists hundreds of thousands of clones; 70% to 90% were seen once. These data also formed part of another study, on human thymus T cells. That publication notes: Healthy Finnish infants undergoing corrective surgery for congenital heart defects provided the donor material. Thymic tissue was derived from resections collected during corrective heart surgery.

This clonotype was obtained from a boy under three years old with a congenital heart defect. The gene calls are TRBV28 and TRBJ1-2; no clear D gene. The sample comprised thymocytes. The CDR3 DNA reads TGTGCCAGCAGTTTGGAGGTACCAAATTCCTATGGCTACACCTTC. Residues: CASSLEVPNSYGYTF.